One and the same sample provided the 25 T cell receptor beta chains below, sequenced in a study of human T cells and chemical hapten exposure. One entry per CDR3 protein results from TCRdb running MiXCR on the RACE reads. The sample gives more than 100,000 distinct CDR3 sequences, about 11% of which show up once; around 2.4% is in the top ten. As for time point: patch test 3, about 24 weeks after DPC sensitization. The treatment: therapeutic diphenylcyclopropenone sensitization with weekly scalp DPC. The sample consisted of whole blood, taken in connection with sensitization to the hapten diphenylcyclopropenone (DPC). These receptors originate from a woman aged 50 to 60 with alopecia areata. Some clones in this sample may be carry-over from other donors' samples.

There are many counts of this clonotype. The gene calls are TRBV5-5 and TRBJ1-1; no definite D call. CDR1 is SGHKS and CDR2 is YYEKEE in the germline V gene (reference sequence). Trimming stripped 1 base from V and 6 bases from J, with 16 bases between. This CDR3 contains 15 residues. CDR3 DNA: TGTGCCAGCAGCTTGTCCGGCGCAGGTAAGGCTGAAGCTTTCTTT. Translation gives CASSLSGAGKAEAFF.

The V and J genes are TRBV6-2 or TRBV6-3 and TRBJ2-7; 9 bases are a match to TRBD1. V was clipped by 5 bases and J by 2 bases; unmatched bases: 10. Germline V gene data show CDR1 as MNHEY and CDR2 as SVGEGT. CDR3 length equals 16 residues. DNA of the CDR3: TGTGCCAGCAGTGGGACAGGGACATTTGGGACCTACGAGCAGTACTTC. This gives the protein CASSGTGTFGTYEQYF.

This chain joins TRBV12-3 or TRBV12-4 and TRBJ2-3; no clear D gene. This CDR3 region has 12 residues. V was pared by 2 bases and J by 5 bases, with 5 bases between. The CDR3 region has the DNA TGTGCCAGCAGTTTAAGGGAAGATACGCAGTATTTT. This sequence encodes CASSLREDTQYF.

This clonotype showed up many times. The chain couples TRBV29-1 to TRBJ2-2; D remains unclear. Germline V gene lookup returns CDR1 SQVTM and CDR2 ANQGSEA. This CDR3 spans 11 amino acids. Between the trimmed V and J ends, which lost 3 bases and 5 bases, there was a span of 4 bases. The CDR3 sequence is CSVDGTGELFF. CDR3 nucleotides: TGCAGCGTTGACGGGACCGGGGAGCTGTTTTTT.

V and J are TRBV6-2 or TRBV6-3 and TRBJ1-1, with no clear D. Looked up from germline, CDR1 is MNHEY and CDR2 is SVGEGT. V dropped 6 bases and J dropped 4 bases, with 6 bases sitting between them. The CDR3 is 11 amino acids. CDR3: CASSQATEAFF. The CDR3, as DNA: TGTGCCAGCAGCCAAGCCACTGAAGCTTTCTTT.

The rearrangement links TRBV2 to TRBJ1-2; D is undetermined. Deletions cut 6 bases from V and 2 bases from J, with 7 bases between. CDR1 and CDR2 from the germline V gene are SNHLY and FYNNEI. This CDR3 is 12 amino acids long. The CDR3, as DNA: TGTGCCAGCAGGGAAAACAACTATGGCTACACCTTC. This gives the protein CASRENNYGYTF.

This clonotype was seen more than once but under ten times. The chain carries TRBV7-3 and TRBJ2-2; D remains ambiguous. Germline-derived CDR1 and CDR2 are SGHTA and FQGTGA. The V gene lost 4 bases and the J gene lost 6 bases, with 6 bases spanning the gap. The CDR3 extends over 12 amino acids. For the CDR3, the DNA is TGTGCCAGCAGCTCATTCCCCGGGGAGCTGTTTTTT. Its translation: CASSSFPGELFF.

This clonotype came up a few times. This chain links TRBV14 with TRBJ2-2, with 8 bases aligning to TRBD2. Germline assignment: CDR1 SGHDN and CDR2 FVKESK. After removal of 1 base from V and 5 bases from J, the junction contained 9 bases not matched to a gene. This CDR3 is built from 17 residues. The CDR3 spells CASSQALTSGDTGELFF. Here the CDR3 DNA reads TGTGCCAGCAGCCAAGCCCTAACTAGCGGCGATACCGGGGAGCTGTTTTTT.

V usage is TRBV4-1 and J usage is TRBJ2-2; 9 bases are a match to TRBD1. Germline V CDR1 and CDR2: MGHRA, YSYEKL. V lost 3 bases and J lost 6; bases outside the gene matches: 5. There are 15 residues in the CDR3. CDR3 amino acids: CASSQLQGAAGELFF. The CDR3 DNA sequence: TGCGCCAGCAGCCAGCTACAGGGGGCCGCCGGGGAGCTGTTTTTT.

This clonotype was recorded a few times. One base away lies a much larger clone, so this may be a sequencing read error. The rearrangement joins TRBV7-9 to TRBJ2-1; D may be TRBD2 (5 bases). CDR3 length equals 12 residues. The germline V and J ends were trimmed by 4 bases and 7 bases, with 8 bases remaining between them. Germline V gene data show CDR1 as SEHNR and CDR2 as FQNEAQ (reference sequence). The CDR3 sequence: CASSSRRNEQFF. The DNA for the CDR3 is TGTGCCAGCAGCTCTAGGAGGAATGAGCAGTTCTTC.

In the case of this clonotype: A much more abundant neighbour one base away suggests this may be a read error. This CDR3 is missing its conserved last phenylalanine or tryptophan, likely due to a read error. The chain couples TRBV18 to TRBJ2-1; TRBD1 is a possible D gene (7 bases). The CDR3 is 16 residues long. V was cut by 0 bases and J by 2 bases, with 11 bases left in between. Germline CDR1 and CDR2: KGHSH and LQKENI. The CDR3 DNA follows: TGTGCCAGCTCACCACCGGAGGGGGCCCCCTACAATGAGCAGTTCCTC. This sequence encodes CASSPPEGAPYNEQFL.

This clonotype has ten or more counts. The gene calls are TRBV4-2 and TRBJ2-1; 7 bases align to TRBD2. Germline V CDR1 and CDR2: LGHNA, YNFKEQ. V dropped 2 bases and J dropped 4; count of bases not matched to a gene: 11. The length of the CDR3 is 17 residues. The DNA for the CDR3 is TGTGCCAGCAGCCAAAGTGGGCTAGCGGACATATACAATGAGCAGTTCTTC. Protein product: CASSQSGLADIYNEQFF.

This clonotype occurred many times. The CDR3 region is CASSLLRQGGIEQFF. In DNA form, the CDR3 reads TGTGCCAGCAGCTTATTGAGGCAGGGTGGTATTGAGCAGTTCTTC. The chain is built from TRBV11-2 and TRBJ2-1, with D perhaps matching TRBD1 (5 bases). CDR1 is SGHAT, CDR2 FQNNGV, per germline. The CDR3 extends over 15 amino acids. Deletions cut 2 bases from V and 9 bases from J, with 17 bases between.

This chain links TRBV6-5 with TRBJ1-5; D remains unclear. This CDR3 has 15 residues. The V gene lost 4 bases and the J gene lost 6 bases, with 16 bases spanning the gap. Germline assignment: CDR1 MNHEY and CDR2 SVGAGI. The CDR3 here is CASSSGTASGQPQHF. The DNA of the CDR3 is TGTGCCAGCAGTTCGGGAACAGCTTCGGGTCAGCCCCAGCATTTT.

The sample holds a few counts of this clonotype. J is TRBJ1-1 and V is TRBV9, with D perhaps TRBD1 (6 bases). Looked up from germline, CDR1 is SGDLS and CDR2 is YYNGEE. Trimming removed 0 bases from V and 3 bases from J, with 9 bases in between. The length of the CDR3 is 14 residues. The CDR3 is CASSVEQGHTEAFF. The DNA for the CDR3 is TGTGCCAGCAGCGTAGAACAGGGCCACACTGAAGCTTTCTTT.

The genes are TRBV10-3 and TRBJ2-3; 12 positions agree with TRBD2. The CDR3 loop spans 16 amino acids. Germline CDR1 reads ENHRY; CDR2 reads SYGVKD. Unmatched junction bases numbered 8, after V lost 4 bases and J lost 6 bases. As DNA, the CDR3 is TGTGCCATCAGTGCAAGACTAGCGGGAGATTCGGATACGCAGTATTTT. Translating it yields CAISARLAGDSDTQYF.

The CDR3 DNA follows: TGTGCCAGCAGCTTGGGACGGACCTACGAGCAGTACTTC. This translates into CASSLGRTYEQYF. This chain links TRBV11-2 with TRBJ2-7; either TRBD1 or TRBD2 may supply D (5 bases each). The CDR3 runs 13 residues. The germline CDR1 and CDR2 sequences are SGHAT and FQNNGV. Trimming shortened V by 3 bases and J by 2 bases, and 8 bases separated the two germline ends.

This clonotype was counted at least ten times. The V gene is TRBV29-1, the J gene TRBJ2-1, with TRBD2 identical over 10 bases. Germline lookup yields CDR1 SQVTM and CDR2 ANQGSEA. Trimming took 1 base from V and 5 from J; bases not matched to a gene: 8. CDR3 size: 16 residues. CDR3 residues: CSVEGASGRRDNEQFF. The CDR3 DNA sequence: TGCAGCGTTGAAGGGGCTAGCGGGAGACGGGACAATGAGCAGTTCTTC.

For the CDR3, the DNA is TGTGCCACCAGCAGAACGAGTAATGAAAAACTGTTTTTT. Protein sequence: CATSRTSNEKLFF. The chain recombines TRBV15 with TRBJ1-4; D gene uncertain. Germline CDR1 LNHNV, CDR2 YYDKDF (reference sequence). The V end lost 2 bases, the J end lost 4 bases, and 5 bases lay between the germline ends. There are 13 residues in the CDR3.

This clonotype has only a few counts. The rearrangement uses TRBV6-5 and TRBJ1-5; D unresolved. CDR3 size: 15 residues. V lost 0 bases and J lost 7, with 13 bases in between. The germline gives CDR1 MNHEY, CDR2 SVGAGI. The DNA for the CDR3 is TGTGCCAGCAGTTACTCGAGAACCGGCGGGCAGCCCCAGCATTTT. This sequence encodes CASSYSRTGGQPQHF.

The rearrangement links TRBV2 to TRBJ1-1; no firm D call. Trimming cost V 4 bases and J 0 bases, with 12 bases left between them. Looked up from germline, CDR1 is SNHLY and CDR2 is FYNNEI. The CDR3 loop spans 15 amino acids. The chain's CDR3 is CASSVSPSLNTEAFF. The CDR3 DNA reads TGTGCCAGCAGTGTGAGCCCAAGTCTGAACACTGAAGCTTTCTTT.

At least ten counts were recorded for this clonotype. The CDR3 bases are TGTGCCAGCAGCCAAGTACTAGCGGGAGATACGCAGTATTTT. The encoded protein is CASSQVLAGDTQYF. The chain links TRBV3-1 to TRBJ2-3, with 9 positions matching TRBD2. CDR1 and CDR2 (germline): LGHDT, YNNKEL (reference sequence). The CDR3 has 14 amino acids. V shed 1 base and J 5 bases; nucleotides not matched to a gene: 1.

The table lists this clonotype with many counts. The genes are TRBV3-1 and TRBJ1-5, with D uncertain. The V gene lost 8 bases and the J gene lost 1 base, with 9 bases spanning the gap. This CDR3 has 13 amino acids. CDR1 is LGHDT, CDR2 YNNKEL, per germline (reference sequence). CDR3 DNA sequence: TGTGCCAGCTCCCGAGGGAGCAATCAGCCCCAGCATTTT. Amino acid sequence: CASSRGSNQPQHF.

In its sample, this clonotype was seen a few times. The chain employs TRBV15 and TRBJ1-5; 9 positions agree with TRBD1. This CDR3 has 16 residues. Per germline, CDR1 LNHNV and CDR2 YYDKDF (reference sequence). The V gene end was trimmed by 5 bases and the J gene end by 4 bases; junction bases not matched to a gene: 9. The DNA of the CDR3 is TGTGCCACCAGCGGAGGACAGGGGTTGAGGAATCAGCCCCAGCATTTT. Residues: CATSGGQGLRNQPQHF.

The J gene is TRBJ1-2, the V gene TRBV20-1; D not resolved. V lost 6 bases, J lost 1 base, and 12 bases lay in between. From germline, CDR1 is DFQATT and CDR2 SNEGSKA (reference sequence). This CDR3 has 13 amino acids. CDR3 region: CSALSGFNYGYTF. For the CDR3, the DNA is TGCAGTGCCCTTTCGGGCTTTAACTATGGCTACACCTTC.